These 4 T cell receptor beta chains came from one sample sequenced in a study of beta chain features in type 1 diabetes. Whole-study findings and limits: Shorter TCRB CDR3s, moderately but significantly so, were found in Type 1 diabetes patients in all four CD4+ subsets.

Every bit of the isolated RNA underwent reverse transcription, so sequencing read expressed TCRB transcripts. Repertoires were generated with immunoSEQ multiplex PCR, while TCRdb's copy carries only in-frame clones and drops some. The profile shows fewer than 400,000 clones, approximately 10% of them singletons. Their specific antigens are unknown. The sample consisted of central memory CD4+ T cells from blood. These receptor sequences come from a man under 40 with type 1 diabetes.

The rearrangement joins TRBV7-8 to TRBJ2-7, with a tentative D call TRBD2 (6 bases). Germline CDR1 and CDR2: SGHVS and FQNEAQ. V was pared by 3 bases and J by 1 base, with 13 bases between. The CDR3 has 15 residues. DNA for the CDR3: TGTGCCAGCAGCTTTCCGTTAGCGGAATCCTACGAGCAGTACTTC. Amino acid sequence: CASSFPLAESYEQYF.

The J gene is TRBJ1-5, the V gene TRBV2; D not certain. The V and J ends lost 3 bases and 4 bases respectively, with 7 bases between them. The CDR3 has 13 residues. Germline lookup yields CDR1 SNHLY and CDR2 FYNNEI. The CDR3 nucleotides read TGTGCCAGCAGTGAGGAGTTTAATCAGCCCCAGCATTTT. This sequence encodes CASSEEFNQPQHF.

This rearrangement joins TRBV4-3 to TRBJ1-2; no firm D call. This CDR3 region has 13 residues. In germline, CDR1 is LGHNA, CDR2 YSLEER. Trimming cost V 0 bases and J 6 bases, with 8 bases left between them. The CDR3 region is CASSQDGVHGYTF. The CDR3 coding sequence is TGCGCCAGCAGCCAAGATGGAGTTCATGGCTACACCTTC.

V and J are TRBV28 and TRBJ2-7; 12 bases are a match to TRBD1. Germline V gene sequence: CDR1 MDHEN, CDR2 SYDVKM. The V segment lost 8 bases and the J segment 5 bases; nucleotides outside the gene matches: 13. The CDR3 extends over 16 amino acids. This CDR3 reads CASPPTEGTGGDEQYF. For the CDR3, the DNA is TGTGCCAGCCCTCCAACCGAGGGGACAGGGGGCGACGAGCAGTACTTC.